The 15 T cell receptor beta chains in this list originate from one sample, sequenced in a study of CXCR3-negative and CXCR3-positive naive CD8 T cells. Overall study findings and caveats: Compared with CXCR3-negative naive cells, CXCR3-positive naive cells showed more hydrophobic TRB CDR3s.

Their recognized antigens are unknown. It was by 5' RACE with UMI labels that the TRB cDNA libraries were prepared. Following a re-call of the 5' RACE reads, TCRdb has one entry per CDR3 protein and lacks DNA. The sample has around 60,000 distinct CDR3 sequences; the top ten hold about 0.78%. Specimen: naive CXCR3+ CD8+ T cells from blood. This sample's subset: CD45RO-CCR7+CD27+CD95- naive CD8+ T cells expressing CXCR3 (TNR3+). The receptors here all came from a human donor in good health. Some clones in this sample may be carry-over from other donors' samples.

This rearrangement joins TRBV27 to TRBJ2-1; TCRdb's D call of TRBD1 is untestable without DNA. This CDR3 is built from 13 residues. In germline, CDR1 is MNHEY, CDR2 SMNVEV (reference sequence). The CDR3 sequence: CASSLRGTNEQFF.

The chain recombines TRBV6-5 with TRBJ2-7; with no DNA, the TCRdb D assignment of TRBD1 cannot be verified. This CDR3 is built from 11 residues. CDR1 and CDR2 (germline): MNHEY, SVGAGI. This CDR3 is CASKQGWEQYF.

The CDR3 is CASSQEGLAYEQYF. V usage is TRBV3-1 and J usage is TRBJ2-7; TCRdb gives TRBD2 as the D gene, but with no DNA this cannot be confirmed. CDR3 length: 14 amino acids. Germline CDR1 reads LGHDT; CDR2 reads YNNKEL (reference sequence).

CDR3: CSARAVRAHSGNTIYF. V gene TRBV20-1 combines with J gene TRBJ1-3; TCRdb's assignment of TRBD1 cannot be checked, as there is no DNA. The CDR3 has 16 amino acids. Germline V gives CDR1 DFQATT, CDR2 SNEGSKA (reference sequence).

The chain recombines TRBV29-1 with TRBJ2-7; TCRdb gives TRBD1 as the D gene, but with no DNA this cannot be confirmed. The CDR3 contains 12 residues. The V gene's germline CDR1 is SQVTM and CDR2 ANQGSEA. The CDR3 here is CSVGGTGHEQYF.

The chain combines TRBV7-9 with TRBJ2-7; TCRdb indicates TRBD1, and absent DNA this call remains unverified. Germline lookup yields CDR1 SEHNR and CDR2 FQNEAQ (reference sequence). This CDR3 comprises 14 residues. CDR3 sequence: CASSLGQGDYEQYF. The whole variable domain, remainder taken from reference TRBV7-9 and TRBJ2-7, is DTGVSQNPRHKITKRGQNVTFRCDPISEHNRLYWYRQTLGQGPEFLTYFQNEAQLEKSRLLSDRFSAERPKGSFSTLEIQRTEQGDSAMYLCASSLGQGDYEQYFGPGTRLTVT.

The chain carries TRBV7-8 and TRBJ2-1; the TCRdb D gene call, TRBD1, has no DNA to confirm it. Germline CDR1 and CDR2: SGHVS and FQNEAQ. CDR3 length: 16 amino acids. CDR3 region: CASSKGPGQPYNEQFF.

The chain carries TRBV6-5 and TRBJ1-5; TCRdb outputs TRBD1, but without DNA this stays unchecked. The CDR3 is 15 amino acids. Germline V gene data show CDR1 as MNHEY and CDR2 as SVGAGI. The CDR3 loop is CASSYSLQGGQPQHF.

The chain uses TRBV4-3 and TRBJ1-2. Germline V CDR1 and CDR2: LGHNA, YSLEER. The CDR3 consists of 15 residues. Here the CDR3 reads CASSQDRVLNYGYTF.

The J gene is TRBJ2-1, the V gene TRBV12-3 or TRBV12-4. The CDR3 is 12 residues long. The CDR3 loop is CASRSGFGEQFF.

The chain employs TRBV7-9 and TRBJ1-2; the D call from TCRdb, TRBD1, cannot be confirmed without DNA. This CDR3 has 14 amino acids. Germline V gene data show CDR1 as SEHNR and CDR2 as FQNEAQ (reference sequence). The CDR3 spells CASSLGQGSYGYTF.

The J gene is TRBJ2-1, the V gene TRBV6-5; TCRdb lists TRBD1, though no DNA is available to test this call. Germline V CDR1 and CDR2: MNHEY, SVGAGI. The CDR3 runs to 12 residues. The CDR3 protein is CASSRTGGSPVF.

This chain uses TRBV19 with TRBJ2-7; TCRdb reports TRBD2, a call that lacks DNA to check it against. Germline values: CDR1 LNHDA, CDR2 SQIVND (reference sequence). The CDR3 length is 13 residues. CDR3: CASSIGSSYEQYF. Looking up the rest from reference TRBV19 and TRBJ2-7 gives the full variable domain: DGGITQSPKYLFRKEGQNVTLSCEQNLNHDAMYWYRQDPGQGLRLIYYSQIVNDFQKGDIAEGYSVSREKKESFPLTVTSAQKNPTAFYLCASSIGSSYEQYFGPGTRLTVT.

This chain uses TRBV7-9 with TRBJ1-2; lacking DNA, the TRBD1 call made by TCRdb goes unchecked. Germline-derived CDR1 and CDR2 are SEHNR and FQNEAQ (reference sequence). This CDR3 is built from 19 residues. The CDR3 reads CASSLNGLGTGQSLYGYTF.

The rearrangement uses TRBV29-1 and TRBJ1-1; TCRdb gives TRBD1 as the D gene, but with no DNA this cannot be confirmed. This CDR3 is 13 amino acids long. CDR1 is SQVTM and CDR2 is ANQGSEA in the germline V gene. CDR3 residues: CSVDNRGSTEAFF.